These 10 T cell receptor beta chains were all obtained from the same sample, sequenced in a study of blood T cell repertoires in COVID-19. TCRdb keeps only in-frame clones here, not all; method: immunoSEQ multiplex PCR. This sample has approximately 98,000 clones, with about two thirds found just once. The sample consisted of peripheral blood. All receptors derive from a woman between 40 and 50 years old with acute or convalescent COVID-19.

This clone has only one observation. The genes are TRBV6-5 and TRBJ1-2; D might be TRBD1 (6 bases). Germline values: CDR1 MNHEY, CDR2 SVGAGI. Deletions cut 6 bases from V and 6 bases from J, with 17 bases between. This CDR3 region has 14 residues. CDR3 protein: CASRKTGSEDGYTF. In DNA form, the CDR3 reads TGTGCCAGCAGGAAGACAGGATCAGAGGATGGCTACACCTTC.

This rearrangement joins TRBV28 to TRBJ1-4; TRBD1 matches 8 bases. J gave up 4 bases and V 5 bases, and 3 bases lay outside the gene matches. There are 14 residues in the CDR3. The germline gives CDR1 MDHEN, CDR2 SYDVKM. CDR3 nucleotides: TGTGCCAGCAGTGCGGGACAGGTTAATGAAAAACTGTTTTTT. As protein: CASSAGQVNEKLFF.

The chain carries TRBV9 and TRBJ2-7; TRBD1 aligns across 8 bases. Germline V gene lookup returns CDR1 SGDLS and CDR2 YYNGEE. V lost 4 bases, J lost 6 bases, and 15 bases stayed unmatched. This CDR3 is 16 amino acids long. CDR3 loop: CASSPRIGTGISEQYF. CDR3 nucleotides: TGTGCCAGCAGCCCCAGAATCGGGACAGGTATTAGCGAGCAGTACTTC.

V usage is TRBV7-6 and J usage is TRBJ2-7; 9 bases agree with TRBD1. The trim removed 4 bases at V and 2 bases at J, leaving 3 bases unmatched. CDR3 length equals 14 residues. Germline loops: CDR1 SGHVS, CDR2 FNYEAQ. The CDR3 DNA follows: TGTGCCAGCAGCTCCGGGACAGGGACCTACGAGCAGTACTTC. Translating it yields CASSSGTGTYEQYF.

J is TRBJ2-7 and V is TRBV27; possibly TRBD1 for D (6 bases). There are 14 residues in the CDR3. V was shortened by 3 bases and J by 3 bases, with 12 bases between the two germline ends. The V gene's germline CDR1 is MNHEY and CDR2 SMNVEV (reference sequence). The CDR3 is CASSLTGYFYEQYF. CDR3 in DNA: TGTGCCAGCAGTTTGACAGGCTATTTCTACGAGCAGTACTTC.

This clone occurred once. V is TRBV5-1 and J is TRBJ1-1, with TRBD1 matching over 7 bases. Trimming took 7 bases from V and 0 from J; bases not matched to a gene: 9. Per germline, CDR1 SGHRS and CDR2 YFSETQ. The CDR3 is 15 amino acids. Here the CDR3 DNA reads TGCGCCAGCGTGAAGGTAGGGGGCCTGAACACTGAAGCTTTCTTT. Amino acid sequence: CASVKVGGLNTEAFF.

Only one count was recorded for this clone. The chain uses TRBV18 and TRBJ1-2, with 7 nucleotides matching TRBD1. CDR1 KGHSH and CDR2 LQKENI come from the germline V gene. Losses at the gene ends were 3 bases for V and 7 bases for J; bases not matched to a gene: 11. The length of the CDR3 is 15 residues. CDR3 coding DNA: TGTGCCAGCTCACCCTCGGCAGGGGGAGGTTTTGGCTACACCTTC. The encoded protein is CASSPSAGGGFGYTF.

The CDR3 protein is CASNRGTGTDTQYF. Written as DNA, the CDR3 is TGCGCCAGCAACAGGGGGACGGGAACAGATACGCAGTATTTT. V is TRBV5-1 and J is TRBJ2-3, with 8 bases lining up with TRBD1. V trimming: 6 bases; J trimming: 3 bases; junction bases outside the gene matches: 6. The CDR3 covers 14 residues. CDR1 and CDR2 (germline): SGHRS, YFSETQ.

J is TRBJ1-5 and V is TRBV10-3; possibly TRBD1 for D (6 bases). This CDR3 region has 14 residues. The V and J ends lost 5 bases and 1 base respectively, with 9 bases between them. The germline CDR1 and CDR2 sequences are ENHRY and SYGVKD. The DNA for the CDR3 is TGTGCCATCAGTCCCCAGGGGAGCAATCAGCCCCAGCATTTT. Translated, it gives CAISPQGSNQPQHF.

The V gene is TRBV2, the J gene TRBJ1-3; D possibly corresponds to TRBD1 (5 bases). Deletions cut 6 bases from V and 4 bases from J, with 7 bases between. Germline-derived CDR1 and CDR2 are SNHLY and FYNNEI. CDR3 length: 12 residues. The CDR3 sequence is CASSAGGNTIYF. The CDR3 bases are TGTGCCAGCAGCGCAGGGGGAAACACCATATATTTT.